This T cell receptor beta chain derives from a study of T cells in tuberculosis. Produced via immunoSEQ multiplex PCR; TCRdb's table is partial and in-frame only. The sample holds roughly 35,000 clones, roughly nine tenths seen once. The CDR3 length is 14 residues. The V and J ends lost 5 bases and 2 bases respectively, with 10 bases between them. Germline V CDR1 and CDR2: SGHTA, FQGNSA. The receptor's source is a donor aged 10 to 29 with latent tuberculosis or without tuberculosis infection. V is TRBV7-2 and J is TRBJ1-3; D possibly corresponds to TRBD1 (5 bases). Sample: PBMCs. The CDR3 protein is CASSPGFPGNTIYF. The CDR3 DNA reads TGTGCCAGCAGCCCAGGGTTCCCTGGAAACACCATATATTTT.